The entry below describes one TCR beta chain. The record originates from a study of PD-1 blockade in classical Hodgkin lymphoma. Looking at the study overall: Nivolumab dosed at 3 mg/kg went to patients intravenously every 2 weeks.

Clones were sequenced by immunoSEQ multiplex PCR, and TCRdb holds only the in-frame ones, with some missing. The table shows about 14,000 clones, with around 80% occurring only once. The CDR3 loop spans 16 amino acids. Trimming at V came to 3 bases and at J to 0 bases, leaving 6 bases not matched to a gene. CDR1 is SGHRS and CDR2 is YFSETQ in the germline V gene. Brentuximab vedotin exposure varied, and every patient relapsed after autologous stem cell transplantation. The sequencing here drew on peripheral blood mononuclear cells (PBMCs), taken before the second cycle of nivolumab. The chain is built from TRBV5-1 and TRBJ1-5; 7 positions agree with TRBD1. The clonotype originates from a human donor with classical Hodgkin lymphoma. CDR3 bases: TGCGCCAGCAGCTCGGGGGACAGTTATAGCAATCAGCCCCAGCATTTT. Protein: CASSSGDSYSNQPQHF.